A selection of T cell receptor beta chains follows, all from one sample in a study of blood T cell repertoires in COVID-19. TCRdb's copy holds only in-frame clones and misses some; the assay was immunoSEQ multiplex PCR. The table has under 300,000 clones, around four fifths seen once. The material sequenced was peripheral blood. Receptors originate from a man aged 60 to 75 who had recovered from COVID-19. The CDR3 runs from the conserved cysteine through the conserved F or W. D genes are given only for firm matches. A row's size may be missing; if present it is once, few, many or a size class.

J gene	V gene	D gene	clone size	CDR3 DNA	CDR3 protein
TRBJ2-7	TRBV19	-	-	TGTGCCAGTAGTATGTTTGGGGCTTCTCTCTACGAGCAGTACTTC	CASSMFGASLYEQYF
TRBJ1-2	TRBV7-9	-	-	TGTGCCAGCAGCAATTTAGAACGGAGAACCTATGGCTACACCTTC	CASSNLERRTYGYTF
TRBJ1-5	TRBV19	-	-	TGTGCCAGTAGTAACCGACACGGAGGGCGCAATCAGCCCCAGCATTTT	CASSNRHGGRNQPQHF
TRBJ1-1	TRBV12-3/TRBV12-4	-	few	TGTGCCAGCAGTTTGATAGGGGGCACTGAAGCTTTCTTT	CASSLIGGTEAFF
TRBJ2-3	TRBV2	-	-	TGTGCCAGCAGGCACAAAGCAGGGGGGACAGATACGCAGTATTTT	CASRHKAGGTDTQYF
TRBJ2-1	TRBV27	-	-	TGTGCCAGCAGTCCCGGGAAGAATAAGACCAATGAGCAGTTCTTC	CASSPGKNKTNEQFF
TRBJ2-7	TRBV10-3	TRBD1	-	TGTGCCATCAGCCACGACAGGGATCAGTACTTC	CAISHDRDQYF
TRBJ2-7	TRBV19	TRBD2	-	TGTGCCAGTAGCGGGAGGGCCGGCGACGAGCAGTACTTC	CASSGRAGDEQYF
TRBJ1-4	TRBV10-1	-	few	TGCGCCACTAAGGGGAGGCTTAATGAAAAACTGTTTTTT	CATKGRLNEKLFF
TRBJ1-2	TRBV2	TRBD1	-	TGTGCCAGCAGGGACGGACAGGGCGGTGGCTACACCTTC	CASRDGQGGGYTF
TRBJ1-5	TRBV27	-	-	TGTGCCAGCAGTTCGGGTTTCGGCAATCAGCCCCAGCATTTT	CASSSGFGNQPQHF
TRBJ2-6	TRBV5-1	-	-	TGCGCCAGCAGCTTGGTATCCCCAGGGTCTGGGGCCAACGTCCTGACTTTC	CASSLVSPGSGANVLTF
TRBJ1-3	TRBV5-1	-	-	TGCGCCAGCAGTTTGGCTCCAGGGGTGTCTGGAAACACCATATATTTT	CASSLAPGVSGNTIYF
TRBJ2-4	TRBV6-1	-	-	TGTGCCAGCAGTGACAGGCCCGAAAACATTCAGTACTTC	CASSDRPENIQYF
TRBJ1-2	TRBV2	-	-	TGTGCCAGCAGCCGACAGGACTTC	CASSRQDF
TRBJ2-2	TRBV9	TRBD2	-	TGTGCCAGCAGCTTACGAGCGGGGGATTACACCGGGGAGCTGTTTTTT	CASSLRAGDYTGELFF
TRBJ2-7	TRBV6-2/TRBV6-3	TRBD2	-	TGTGCCAGCAGTTTAGCGGGAGTGCTCTCCTACGAGCAGTACTTC	CASSLAGVLSYEQYF
TRBJ2-7	TRBV6-5	TRBD1	-	TGTGCCAGCAACGACAGGGGCACCTACGAGCAGTACTTC	CASNDRGTYEQYF
TRBJ2-3	TRBV30	-	once	TGTGCCTGGAGTCAGGACTCGATATCAGATACGCAGTATTTT	CAWSQDSISDTQYF
TRBJ2-5	TRBV5-4	TRBD1	few	TGTGCCAGCAGCCCCGGGACAGTCCAAGAGACCCAGTACTTC	CASSPGTVQETQYF
TRBJ2-3	TRBV27	TRBD2	-	TGTGCCAGCAGTTTAAGCGCGGGAGACAGTACAGATACGCAGTATTTT	CASSLSAGDSTDTQYF
TRBJ1-4	TRBV5-8	-	-	TGTGCCAGCAGCGGAGGACTTAATGAAAAACTGTTTTTT	CASSGGLNEKLFF
TRBJ2-7	TRBV12-3/TRBV12-4	TRBD1	-	TGTGCCAGCAGGTGGACAGGGAGGTACGAGCAGTACTTC	CASRWTGRYEQYF
TRBJ1-3	TRBV7-8	-	-	TGTGCCAGCAGCTTAGGGCAATACTCTGGAAACACCATATATTTT	CASSLGQYSGNTIYF
TRBJ1-5	TRBV2	TRBD1	-	TGTGCCAGCAGTTTCGGACAGGGGGGGAGCAATCAGCCCCAGCATTTT	CASSFGQGGSNQPQHF
TRBJ2-6	TRBV4-2	-	-	TGTGCCAGCAGCCGTGGCGGGGGGGCCAACGTCCTGACTTTC	CASSRGGGANVLTF
TRBJ2-7	TRBV2	TRBD1	-	TGTGCCAGCAAACTGCAACCGGGACAGGGGGCGACTGAGCAGTACTTC	CASKLQPGQGATEQYF
TRBJ1-6	TRBV5-1	TRBD1	-	TGCGCCAGCAGTGGAGGGGGCGATTCACCCCTCCACTTT	CASSGGGDSPLHF
TRBJ2-7	TRBV21-1	-	-	TGTGCCAGCAGCGGGGGACAGGCCGCCTACGAGCAGTACTTC	CASSGGQAAYEQYF
TRBJ2-5	TRBV5-1	TRBD1	-	TGCGCCAGCAGCCCGGGACAGGGGGCGGCGGCGCAAGAGACCCAGTACTTC	CASSPGQGAAAQETQYF
TRBJ2-7	TRBV27	TRBD1	-	TGTGCCAGCAGGCCGGACAGGACGGGCTCCTACGAGCAGTACTTC	CASRPDRTGSYEQYF
TRBJ2-7	TRBV5-1	-	-	TGCGCCAGCAGCCGGGACACCTACGAGCAGTACTTC	CASSRDTYEQYF
TRBJ1-2	TRBV28	TRBD1	few	TGTGCCATAGGAAGGGGGCGGGATGGCTACACCTTC	CAIGRGRDGYTF
TRBJ1-5	TRBV19	TRBD1	once	TGTGCCAGTAGCACACAGGGGGCTAGCAATCAGCCCCAGCATTTT	CASSTQGASNQPQHF
TRBJ2-5	TRBV4-2	-	-	TGTGCCAGCAGCCGAGAGGCCAGGGGGCGCGGGGGGGAAGAGACCCAGTACTTC	CASSREARGRGGEETQYF
TRBJ2-2	TRBV5-1	-	few	TGCGCCAGCAGCTTGGGCGGGAAGGGCACCGGGGAGCTGTTTTTT	CASSLGGKGTGELFF
TRBJ2-7	TRBV5-1	-	-	TGCGCCAGCAGCTTGGATACAGGGTTTCCCTACGAGCAGTACTTC	CASSLDTGFPYEQYF
TRBJ2-7	TRBV5-1	-	-	TGCGCCAGCAGCTTGGAGGGGCACTACGAGCAGTACTTC	CASSLEGHYEQYF
TRBJ2-7	TRBV5-1	-	-	TGCGCCAGCAGCCCCGGACAGCCCTACGAGCAGTACTTC	CASSPGQPYEQYF